A selection of T cell receptor beta chains follows, all from one sample in a study of identical twins. TCRdb independently ran MiXCR on the 5' RACE reads; one entry per CDR3 protein. The top ten clones hold under 0.95% of a sample with about 520,000 distinct CDR3 sequences, less than 25% of them seen once. The sample was also linked to a second study, of T cells expressing NK-cell markers.

The sample consisted of CD4+ T cells sorted from blood. The source is a woman aged 18-29 years in good health. Both conserved end residues are part of each CDR3. A D gene is named only where the DNA matches it firmly. For some rows the clone size is stated as once, few or many, or as a class when expanded; others skip it.

NA	TRBJ2-6	TRBV25-1	NA	CASGESGANVLTF	TGTGCCAGCGGGGAATCTGGGGCCAACGTCCTGACTTTC
NA	TRBJ2-7	TRBV20-1	many	CSANSGGGGFYEQYF	TGCAGTGCAAACTCCGGGGGAGGAGGATTCTACGAGCAGTACTTC
NA	TRBJ1-1	TRBV29-1	few	CSVEVSHNTEAFF	TGCAGCGTTGAAGTGTCGCATAACACTGAAGCTTTCTTT
NA	TRBJ2-1	TRBV2	few	CARGSGIANNEQFF	TGTGCCAGAGGATCGGGGATCGCGAACAATGAGCAGTTCTTC
TRBD2	TRBJ2-1	TRBV25-1	many	CASRLAGGPNEQFF	TGTGCCAGCAGGCTAGCGGGAGGCCCCAATGAGCAGTTCTTC
NA	TRBJ1-4	TRBV20-1	few	CSAREMGRTGKLFF	TGCAGTGCTAGAGAGATGGGGAGGACGGGAAAACTGTTTTTT
TRBD2	TRBJ2-1	TRBV5-1	NA	CASSRRLAGATNSYNEQFF	TGCGCCAGCAGCAGACGGCTAGCGGGGGCCACGAACTCCTACAATGAGCAGTTCTTC
NA	TRBJ2-5	TRBV2	few	CASRSWDEETQYF	TGTGCCAGCAGAAGTTGGGATGAGGAGACCCAGTACTTC
NA	TRBJ1-1	TRBV12-5	NA	CASGLGQHTEAFF	TGTGCTAGTGGTTTAGGCCAGCACACTGAAGCTTTCTTT
NA	TRBJ1-6	TRBV20-1	NA	CSAPGGRDNSPLHF	TGCAGTGCCCCGGGAGGCAGGGATAATTCACCCCTCCACTTT
TRBD2	TRBJ2-4	TRBV5-6	NA	CASSPAGGAGIQYF	TGTGCCAGCAGCCCGGCGGGAGGGGCCGGAATTCAGTACTTC
NA	TRBJ2-1	TRBV6-2/TRBV6-3	few	CASRRLVFNEQFF	TGTGCCAGCAGGAGACTAGTCTTCAATGAGCAGTTCTTC
NA	TRBJ1-6	TRBV12-3/TRBV12-4	few	CASCNQVIGNSPLHF	TGTGCCAGCTGCAACCAGGTCATCGGTAATTCACCCCTCCACTTT
TRBD1	TRBJ1-1	TRBV20-1	NA	CSAITGGTGTEAFF	TGCAGTGCTATTACAGGGGGGACGGGCACTGAAGCTTTCTTT
TRBD1	TRBJ1-1	TRBV9	NA	CASSLQGSMNTEAFF	TGTGCCAGCAGCCTACAGGGGTCCATGAACACTGAAGCTTTCTTT
TRBD1	TRBJ2-2	TRBV6-5	NA	CASSHRGDTGELFF	TGTGCCAGCAGTCACAGGGGGGACACCGGGGAGCTGTTTTTT
NA	TRBJ1-5	TRBV19	NA	CASTPDRNNQPQHF	TGTGCCAGTACCCCAGACAGGAACAATCAGCCCCAGCATTTT
TRBD2	TRBJ2-1	TRBV5-1	many	CASSLGTSGINNEQFF	TGCGCCAGCAGCTTGGGGACTAGCGGTATTAACAATGAGCAGTTCTTC
TRBD1	TRBJ2-3	TRBV7-2	NA	CASSPRTGFSTDTQYF	TGTGCCAGCAGCCCCCGGACAGGGTTTTCCACAGATACGCAGTATTTT
TRBD2	TRBJ2-1	TRBV20-1	NA	CSARASGTSLRNEQFF	TGCAGTGCTAGAGCCTCCGGGACTAGCCTGAGGAATGAGCAGTTCTTC
TRBD1	TRBJ2-6	TRBV7-2	NA	CASSLWGQGANVLTF	TGTGCCAGCAGCTTATGGGGACAGGGGGCCAACGTCCTGACTTTC
TRBD2	TRBJ2-1	TRBV20-1	NA	CSATSGREYNEQFF	TGCAGTGCTACTAGCGGGAGGGAATATAATGAGCAGTTCTTC
NA	TRBJ1-1	TRBV20-1	many	CSARDYGRGNTEAFF	TGCAGTGCTAGAGATTACGGCAGGGGGAACACTGAAGCTTTCTTT
NA	TRBJ2-1	TRBV5-1	few	CASRAGTNEQFF	TGCGCCAGCAGAGCAGGGACGAATGAGCAGTTCTTC
NA	TRBJ1-1	TRBV20-1	NA	CSAPGQRNTEAFF	TGCAGTGCCCCGGGCCAGAGAAACACTGAAGCTTTCTTT
NA	TRBJ1-3	TRBV20-1	NA	CSASQQGRDTIYF	TGCAGTGCTAGTCAGCAGGGTCGGGACACCATATATTTT
NA	TRBJ1-1	TRBV20-1	NA	CSARTDLNTEAFF	TGCAGTGCTAGGACGGACCTGAACACTGAAGCTTTCTTT
TRBD1	TRBJ2-5	TRBV5-1	NA	CASSLMGRSRTGEETQYF	TGCGCCAGCAGCTTGATGGGTCGTAGTCGGACAGGGGAGGAGACCCAGTACTTC
TRBD1	TRBJ2-5	TRBV18	NA	CASSSPGQGKETQYF	TGTGCCAGCTCATCGCCGGGACAGGGGAAAGAGACCCAGTACTTC
NA	TRBJ2-5	TRBV7-9	few	CASSLGVGMETQYF	TGTGCCAGCAGCCTCGGGGTTGGAATGGAGACCCAGTACTTC
TRBD1	TRBJ2-7	TRBV20-1	NA	CSAHSSDRGSHEQYF	TGCAGTGCCCACTCCTCGGACAGGGGTTCCCACGAGCAGTACTTC
TRBD2	TRBJ2-1	TRBV6-2/TRBV6-3	few	CASRLAGVLDEQFF	TGTGCCAGCAGATTAGCGGGAGTTTTGGATGAGCAGTTCTTC
NA	TRBJ2-7	TRBV20-1	NA	CSARLSRYEQYF	TGCAGTGCCCGGCTCAGTCGCTACGAGCAGTACTTC
NA	TRBJ1-5	TRBV20-1	NA	CSARVGRMGAQHF	TGCAGTGCCAGGGTGGGCAGGATGGGGGCCCAGCATTTT
NA	TRBJ2-2	TRBV4-3	NA	CASSQDPPTLTPGELFF	TGCGCCAGCAGCCAAGATCCCCCCACACTGACACCCGGGGAGCTGTTTTTT
NA	TRBJ1-5	TRBV5-1	NA	CASSLNTDGNQPQHF	TGCGCCAGCAGCTTGAATACGGACGGCAATCAGCCCCAGCATTTT
TRBD2	TRBJ2-1	TRBV27	NA	CASTRTSGRDDYNEQFF	TGTGCCAGCACCCGGACTAGCGGGAGGGATGACTACAATGAGCAGTTCTTC
NA	TRBJ1-2	TRBV20-1	NA	CSVKGQGNVGYGYTF	TGCAGTGTTAAAGGGCAGGGAAATGTCGGCTATGGCTACACCTTC
NA	TRBJ1-2	TRBV20-1	NA	CSARVQGGYGYTF	TGCAGTGCTAGGGTTCAGGGCGGCTATGGCTACACCTTC
TRBD1	TRBJ1-6	TRBV6-5	few	CASSYSTGTVNSPLHF	TGTGCCAGCAGTTACTCGACTGGGACAGTAAATTCACCCCTCCACTTT
NA	TRBJ2-2	TRBV15	many	CATSGLGGTGELFF	TGTGCCACCAGCGGTCTGGGTGGGACCGGGGAGCTGTTTTTT
NA	TRBJ2-5	TRBV9	few	CASSVPSPETQYF	TGTGCCAGCAGCGTACCGAGCCCAGAGACCCAGTACTTC
NA	TRBJ1-5	TRBV27	NA	CASSLSTPNQPQHF	TGTGCCAGCAGTTTATCGACACCGAATCAGCCCCAGCATTTT
TRBD2	TRBJ2-1	TRBV7-2	few	CASSLGLAGLSEQFF	TGTGCCAGCAGCTTAGGGCTAGCGGGACTTAGTGAGCAGTTCTTC
NA	TRBJ1-5	TRBV12-3/TRBV12-4	NA	CASAWVTNQPQHF	TGTGCCAGCGCGTGGGTCACCAATCAGCCCCAGCATTTT
TRBD1	TRBJ2-7	TRBV7-8	NA	CASSLATTGGAYEQYF	TGTGCCAGCAGCTTAGCGACGACAGGGGGTGCCTACGAGCAGTACTTC
TRBD2	TRBJ2-1	TRBV3-1	NA	CASSQEIAGGSVEQFF	TGTGCCAGCAGCCAAGAAATAGCGGGAGGGAGCGTTGAGCAGTTCTTC
NA	TRBJ1-3	TRBV3-1	few	CASSQLSSNTIYF	TGTGCCAGCAGCCAATTATCCAGTAACACCATATATTTT
TRBD2	TRBJ2-1	TRBV20-1	many	CSADGTSLHREQFF	TGCAGTGCTGATGGGACTAGCCTTCACCGTGAGCAGTTCTTC
NA	TRBJ2-3	TRBV20-1	NA	CSAIPVGVADTQYF	TGCAGTGCTATCCCGGTGGGAGTGGCTGATACGCAGTATTTT
TRBD2	TRBJ2-1	TRBV20-1	few	CSAPGLRSYNEQFF	TGCAGTGCCCCGGGACTACGCTCCTACAATGAGCAGTTCTTC
TRBD2	TRBJ2-1	TRBV6-1	NA	CASREEGSGKENEQFF	TGTGCCAGCAGGGAGGAGGGGAGCGGGAAAGAGAATGAGCAGTTCTTC
NA	TRBJ2-7	TRBV25-1	NA	CASSELGSGASYEQYF	TGTGCCAGCAGTGAACTGGGCTCAGGGGCTAGCTACGAGCAGTACTTC